This T cell receptor (beta chain) was recovered during a study of shared clonotypes between healthy human individuals. Germline lookup yields CDR1 GTSNPN and CDR2 SVGIG (reference sequence). The V gene lost 2 bases and the J gene lost 5 bases, with 16 bases spanning the gap. This CDR3 has 15 amino acids. Repertoires were generated with immunoSEQ multiplex PCR, while TCRdb's copy carries only in-frame clones and drops some. The sample contains roughly 1,500,000 clones, 95% to 99% of which appear only once. The clonotype comes from a man younger than 40 in good health. The chain joins TRBV30 to TRBJ2-4; D is tentatively TRBD1 or TRBD2 (6 bases each). The source material was naive CD4+ T cells sorted from blood. The sample's subset: CD45RA+ positively selected. The CDR3 spells CAWSLGGRGENIQYF. The CDR3 nucleotides read TGTGCCTGGAGTTTAGGGGGGCGCGGAGAAAACATTCAGTACTTC.